This is a list of T cell receptor beta chains from one sample in a study of T cells after yellow fever vaccination. One entry per CDR3 protein results from TCRdb running MiXCR on the 5' RACE reads. In the table there are 300,000 to 400,000 distinct CDR3 sequences, around an eighth of which are singletons. Sequences were derived from CD4+ T cells sorted from PBMCs, sampled 15 days after the yellow fever booster vaccination. The receptors come from a young man who received the YFV17D yellow fever vaccine. The CDR3 runs from the conserved cysteine through the conserved F or W. D genes are given only for firm matches. Clone sizes are given selectively: once, few, many, or a class where the clone is expanded.

v_call	d_call	clone_size	j_call	cdr3_nt	cdr3_aa
TRBV10-2	.	.	TRBJ1-1	TGCGCCAGCATTCCCGACAGGACCTCGACTTTGGACACTGAAGCTTTCTTT	CASIPDRTSTLDTEAFF
TRBV4-3	.	.	TRBJ1-2	TGCGCCAGCAGCCAAGCCAGACGGAGCCTCTATGGCTACACCTTC	CASSQARRSLYGYTF
TRBV5-1	.	.	TRBJ2-5	TGCGCCAGCAGTGTGTTGCGAGGGGAAGAGACCCAGTACTTC	CASSVLRGEETQYF
TRBV18	.	few	TRBJ2-3	TGTGCCAGCTCACCACGACCGAGTACAGGCCGCACAGATACGCAGTATTTT	CASSPRPSTGRTDTQYF
TRBV7-9	.	.	TRBJ2-5	TGTGCCAGCAGCAAAGGGGGGTCCGAGACCCAGTACTTC	CASSKGGSETQYF
TRBV25-1	TRBD1	.	TRBJ2-7	TGTGCCAGCAGTGAGCCTACAGGGGGCTCCTACGAGCAGTACTTC	CASSEPTGGSYEQYF
TRBV9	TRBD1	.	TRBJ1-1	TGTGCCAGCAGCGAGTGGGACAGGGACACTGAAGCTTTCTTT	CASSEWDRDTEAFF
TRBV6-2/TRBV6-3	TRBD1	few	TRBJ1-1	TGTGCCACGGAGGGGGCGCGAACTGAAGCTTTCTTT	CATEGARTEAFF
TRBV7-2	.	.	TRBJ2-1	TGTGCCAGCAGCGGATCCCAGGGAGGCAATGAGCAGTTCTTC	CASSGSQGGNEQFF
TRBV12-3/TRBV12-4	TRBD1	few	TRBJ1-3	TGTGCCAGCAGTTTAGGGCAGGGGGTTGTAAACACCATATATTTT	CASSLGQGVVNTIYF
TRBV15	.	.	TRBJ2-2	TGTGCCACCAGCAGAGAGGGGCCAGGGTCTGTGATCGGGGAGCTGTTTTTT	CATSREGPGSVIGELFF
TRBV7-2	.	few	TRBJ1-6	TGTGCCAGCAGCCGCGATTCGGGTTCACCCCTCCACTTT	CASSRDSGSPLHF
TRBV20-1	.	many	TRBJ1-5	TGCAGTGCTAGCGTACTCGGGGAAAATCAGCATTTT	CSASVLGENQHF
TRBV28	TRBD1	.	TRBJ1-5	TGTGCCAGCAGGGACAGGTGGCCTAATCAGCCCCAGCATTTT	CASRDRWPNQPQHF
TRBV7-9	TRBD2	many	TRBJ2-5	TGTGCCAGCAGCCTTACTAGCGGCGAGACCCAGTACTTC	CASSLTSGETQYF
TRBV12-5	.	.	TRBJ2-2	TGTGCTAGTGGTTTGACGACCAGGGAGGACGGGGAGCTGTTTTTT	CASGLTTREDGELFF
TRBV6-2/TRBV6-3	TRBD2	.	TRBJ2-5	TGTGCCAGCAGTTACGATCCCGGGGGGGCAGGAGAGACCCAGTACTTC	CASSYDPGGAGETQYF
TRBV12-3/TRBV12-4	.	few	TRBJ1-1	TGTGCCAACAGTTTAGAGGAGGGCACTGAAGCTTTCTTT	CANSLEEGTEAFF
TRBV7-2	TRBD1	many	TRBJ2-1	TGTGCCAGCAGCTTAGTAGGGACAGGGTTTGCGAATGAGCAGTTCTTC	CASSLVGTGFANEQFF
TRBV3-1	TRBD2	many	TRBJ2-1	TGTGCCAGCAGCCGTGGGGAGGGTTATGAGCAGTTCTTC	CASSRGEGYEQFF
TRBV5-1	TRBD1	many	TRBJ2-4	TGCGCCAGCAGCCTTACAGGGGACATAGCCAAAAACATTCAGTACTTC	CASSLTGDIAKNIQYF
TRBV28	.	.	TRBJ2-1	TGTGCCGGTCAAGGGGGGGGAGCCTACAATGAGCAGTTCTTC	CAGQGGGAYNEQFF
TRBV5-6	.	few	TRBJ1-1	TGTGCCAGCAGCTTAGACAGCCGTATGAACACTGAAGCTTTCTTT	CASSLDSRMNTEAFF
TRBV5-1	.	.	TRBJ2-1	TGCGCCAGCAGCCCGCGGCCAGCGACCTCCTACAATGAGCAGTTCTTC	CASSPRPATSYNEQFF
TRBV11-2	.	.	TRBJ2-7	TGTGCCAGCAGCTTAGTAATCGCCGACTACGAGCAGTACTTC	CASSLVIADYEQYF
TRBV10-3	TRBD1	few	TRBJ1-5	TGTGCCATCAGTGGGGGGACAGATAGCAATCAGCCCCAGCATTTT	CAISGGTDSNQPQHF
TRBV5-1	TRBD2	few	TRBJ2-3	TGCGCCAGCACCTACTCCGGGACTAGCGGGACCGGAGATACGCAGTATTTT	CASTYSGTSGTGDTQYF
TRBV12-3/TRBV12-4	.	.	TRBJ1-2	TGTGCCAGCAGACAAGTCGGACGGACCTATGGCTACACCTTC	CASRQVGRTYGYTF
TRBV7-3	.	.	TRBJ2-3	TGTGCCAGCAGCTCCGTGGGGGGTACGCAGTATTTT	CASSSVGGTQYF
TRBV12-3/TRBV12-4	.	.	TRBJ2-7	TGTGCCAGCAGTTTCCGTTGGGGGTCCTACGAGCAGTACTTC	CASSFRWGSYEQYF
TRBV28	TRBD1	.	TRBJ1-2	TGTGCCAGTGAGGACAGGGTGGACTATGGCTACACCTTC	CASEDRVDYGYTF
TRBV4-3	TRBD1	few	TRBJ2-5	TGCGCCAGCAGCCAATCCACACAGGGGTGGGAGACCCAGTACTTC	CASSQSTQGWETQYF
TRBV4-2	.	.	TRBJ1-5	TGTGCCAGCAGGGGGGGCGGGGGCAGTCAGCCCCAGCATTTT	CASRGGGGSQPQHF
TRBV12-3/TRBV12-4	TRBD2	many	TRBJ2-1	TGTGCCAGCAGCCTCACCGTGGCGGGGGGGGATGAGCAGTTCTTC	CASSLTVAGGDEQFF
TRBV7-2	TRBD1	.	TRBJ1-1	TGTGCCAGCAGCCCGGACAGGGGAAGCACTGAAGCTTTCTTT	CASSPDRGSTEAFF
TRBV10-2	.	few	TRBJ2-2	TGCGCCAGCAGTGGCCCCCCCGGGAGCGGCACCGGGGAGCTGTTTTTT	CASSGPPGSGTGELFF
TRBV6-2/TRBV6-3	.	.	TRBJ1-5	TGTGCCAGCAGTTACTCCGCCATAAAACAGCCCCAGCATTTT	CASSYSAIKQPQHF
TRBV5-8	.	.	TRBJ2-2	TGTGCCAGCAGCTTGGGACAGATTGCCACCGGGGAGCTGTTTTTT	CASSLGQIATGELFF
TRBV4-3	TRBD1	.	TRBJ1-1	TGCGCCAGCAGCCAAGAAGGTGGGCAGGGGGGGACTGAAGCTTTCTTT	CASSQEGGQGGTEAFF
TRBV20-1	.	many	TRBJ2-5	TGCAGTGCTAGAGATCCAAGCGGGCGGGAGACCCAGTACTTC	CSARDPSGRETQYF
TRBV7-3	TRBD2	few	TRBJ2-3	TGTGCCAGCAGCTCGCTTGGCGGGGGGGCCGGGGATACGCAGTATTTT	CASSSLGGGAGDTQYF
TRBV6-5	.	.	TRBJ1-5	TGTGCCAGCAGTTACGGGCAGGGGCGGCAGCCCCAGCATTTT	CASSYGQGRQPQHF
TRBV18	.	.	TRBJ2-3	TGTGCCAGCTCACCATATCGGGCAGATACGCAGTATTTT	CASSPYRADTQYF